The 11 T cell receptor beta chains below come from one sample, sequenced in a study of regulatory T cells in long-lasting Graves disease. Arm-PCR of CDR3 regions with iRepertoire HTBI primers generated TCR beta libraries. TCRdb reanalysed the multiplex PCR reads using MiXCR and keeps one entry per CDR3 protein. The top ten clones hold around 12% of a sample with about 560,000 distinct CDR3 sequences, about 16% of them seen once. Regarding time point: newly diagnosed GD, antithyroid drugs for less than 3 months. From PBMCs, RNA was extracted and then used to make the TCR library. Another study also made use of these data, one on T cells in Graves' hyperthyroidism and ophthalmopathy.

Specimen: peripheral blood mononuclear cells (PBMCs), collected at new diagnosis, from a patient treated with antithyroid drugs. Every receptor here comes from a man aged 18-30 years with Graves disease.

This clonotype was counted many times. The chain has TRBV5-6 and TRBJ1-2; 9 positions agree with TRBD1. The V segment lost 5 bases and the J segment 7 bases; nucleotides outside the gene matches: 6. The germline V gene encodes CDR1 SGHDT and CDR2 YYEEEE. This CDR3 is built from 13 residues. The CDR3 nucleotides read TGTGCCAGCAGACGGGACAGGGCCCCTGGCTACACCTTC. Translating gives CASRRDRAPGYTF.

This clonotype has only a few counts. This chain uses TRBV10-3 with TRBJ1-1; tentatively, D is TRBD1 (6 bases). The ends were cut back, 0 bases at V and 8 bases at J, with 10 bases in the middle. Per germline, CDR1 ENHRY and CDR2 SYGVKD. The CDR3 spans 13 residues. CDR3 in amino acids: CAISESGGLEAFF. For the CDR3, the DNA is TGTGCCATCAGTGAGTCGGGGGGGCTGGAAGCTTTCTTT.

The table lists this clonotype with a few counts. The DNA of the CDR3 is TGTGCCTGGAGTTTCTCCCCAGGGACGTGGAACACTGAAGCTTTCTTT. This gives the protein CAWSFSPGTWNTEAFF. The chain is built from TRBV30 and TRBJ1-1, with a possible D match to TRBD1 (5 bases). This CDR3 has 16 residues. CDR1 and CDR2 (germline): GTSNPN, SVGIG (reference sequence). The germline V and J ends were trimmed by 2 bases and 1 base, with 17 bases remaining between them.

This clonotype was recorded at least ten times. V is TRBV28 and J is TRBJ2-2, with 7 bases matching TRBD2. V lost 6 bases, J lost 2 bases, and 15 bases stayed unmatched. The germline V gene encodes CDR1 MDHEN and CDR2 SYDVKM. The CDR3 has 18 amino acids. CDR3 sequence: CASRELTGGSTNTGELFF. Written as DNA, the CDR3 is TGTGCCAGCAGGGAGCTGACTGGCGGGAGTACCAACACCGGGGAGCTGTTTTTT.

The chain recombines TRBV5-6 with TRBJ2-5; 11 bases are a match to TRBD2. Germline CDR1 SGHDT, CDR2 YYEEEE. CDR3 length equals 16 residues. Trimming at V came to 3 bases and at J to 2 bases, leaving 6 bases not matched to a gene. In DNA form, the CDR3 reads TGTGCCAGCAGCTCACGACTAGCGGGGTTACAAGAGACCCAGTACTTC. This gives the protein CASSSRLAGLQETQYF.

This clonotype came up many times. The rearrangement joins TRBV20-1 to TRBJ2-1; D is unresolved. The CDR3 totals 14 residues. The V end lost 2 bases, the J end lost 6 bases, and 14 bases lay between the germline ends. Germline V gene lookup returns CDR1 DFQATT and CDR2 SNEGSKA (reference sequence). This CDR3 is CSARNLAGFNEQFF. The CDR3 coding sequence is TGCAGTGCTAGAAACCTGGCCGGTTTCAATGAGCAGTTCTTC.

The chain is built from TRBV28 and TRBJ2-1; 11 bases match TRBD2. After removal of 7 bases from V and 3 bases from J, the junction contained 5 bases not matched to a gene. Germline V gives CDR1 MDHEN, CDR2 SYDVKM. CDR3 size: 15 residues. The CDR3 here is CASTQTSGNYNEQFF. The CDR3 DNA reads TGTGCCAGCACCCAGACTAGCGGGAACTACAATGAGCAGTTCTTC.

In its sample, this clonotype was seen many times. The CDR3 DNA sequence: TGTGCCAGCAGCCCCCGGACGGCTGAGACTGAAGCTTTCTTT. Protein sequence: CASSPRTAETEAFF. The V gene is TRBV12-3 or TRBV12-4, the J gene TRBJ1-1; no clear D. V lost 6 bases and J 5 bases, leaving 16 bases between the germline ends. The CDR3 contains 14 residues.

V is TRBV25-1 and J is TRBJ1-2, with D possibly TRBD1 on 6 matching bases. This CDR3 region has 12 residues. Deletions cut 6 bases from V and 8 bases from J, with 13 bases between. The germline V gene encodes CDR1 MGHDK and CDR2 SYGVNS. The CDR3 spells CASSAGAGGYTF. For the CDR3, the DNA is TGTGCCAGCAGCGCAGGGGCGGGAGGCTACACCTTC.

This chain connects TRBV6-2 or TRBV6-3 to TRBJ2-1; D is unresolved. CDR1 and CDR2 from the germline V gene are MNHEY and SVGEGT. The ends were cut back, 2 bases at V and 7 bases at J, with 12 bases in the middle. CDR3 length: 14 residues. CDR3 in DNA: TGTGCCAGCAGTTACGATCGAGTCAGGAATGAGCAGTTCTTC. Translation: CASSYDRVRNEQFF.

V gene TRBV20-1 combines with J gene TRBJ2-1; D is unclear. With 4 bases removed from V and 0 bases from J, the gap between germline ends came to 13 bases. The germline gives CDR1 DFQATT, CDR2 SNEGSKA (reference sequence). There are 15 residues in the CDR3. CDR3 coding DNA: TGCAGTGCTAATATGGGGATTAGCTCCTACAATGAGCAGTTCTTC. Its protein is CSANMGISSYNEQFF.